These 9 T cell receptor beta chains share one sample of origin, sequenced in a study of T cell repertoires in cytomegalovirus infection. MiXCR, applied by TCRdb to the reads, yields one record per CDR3 protein. The sample comprises 400,000 to 600,000 distinct CDR3 sequences, under 55% of which are singletons, and 40% to 50% rests with the top ten. These receptors' targets are unknown. Sequencing used cultured PBMCs, obtained from culture after CMV antigen stimulation. These receptors were taken from a human donor in good health (CMV status not recorded). Some clones in this sample may be carry-over from other donors' samples.

The chain carries TRBV11-2 and TRBJ2-7, with D unclear. The CDR3 covers 15 residues. Germline values: CDR1 SGHAT, CDR2 FQNNGV. V dropped 0 bases and J dropped 2 bases, with 11 bases sitting between them. The CDR3 DNA reads as TGTGCCAGCAGCTTAGATGGAGCATTGGCCTACGAGCAGTACTTC. It is translated as CASSLDGALAYEQYF.

The CDR3 sequence: CASSQRWRDRYEQYF. The CDR3 DNA sequence: TGCGCCAGCAGCCAAAGGTGGCGGGATAGGTACGAGCAGTACTTC. The chain combines TRBV4-3 with TRBJ2-7, with TRBD2 as a possible D gene (6 bases). Germline CDR1 and CDR2: LGHNA and YSLEER. Trimming cost V 2 bases and J 4 bases, with 15 bases left between them. The CDR3 contains 15 residues.

The V gene is TRBV7-6, the J gene TRBJ2-1; D unresolved. Between the trimmed V and J ends, which lost 2 bases and 10 bases, there was a span of 12 bases. The CDR3 length is 13 residues. Germline V gene sequence: CDR1 SGHVS, CDR2 FNYEAQ. The CDR3 DNA sequence: TGTGCCAGCAGCTTAAGTCTGTTACGGGAGCAGTTCTTC. It is translated as CASSLSLLREQFF.

This chain connects TRBV19 to TRBJ1-5; 7 bases are shared with TRBD1. The CDR3 consists of 14 residues. CDR1 is LNHDA, CDR2 SQIVND, per germline (reference sequence). V lost 9 bases and J lost 2; bases outside the gene matches: 7. In nucleotides, the CDR3 is TGTGCCAGGAGTGACAGGGAGGGCAATCAGCCCCAGCATTTT. It codes for CARSDREGNQPQHF.

The genes are TRBV5-8 and TRBJ1-1; D gene ambiguous. V was shortened by 3 bases and J by 10 bases, with 16 bases between the two germline ends. This CDR3 region has 13 residues. Germline V gene data show CDR1 as SGHTS and CDR2 as YDEGEE. CDR3 sequence: CASSSGILSAAFF. The CDR3 DNA is TGTGCCAGCAGCTCGGGGATTCTTTCAGCAGCTTTCTTT. The full variable domain, with the rest looked up from reference TRBV5-8 and TRBJ1-1, is EAGVTQSPTHLIKTRGQQATLRCSPISGHTSVYWYQQALGLGLQFLLWYDEGEERNRGNFPPRFSGRQFPNYSSELNVNALELEDSALYLCASSSGILSAAFFGQGTRLTVV.

The J gene is TRBJ2-3, the V gene TRBV20-1; D gene ambiguous. The V gene lost 2 bases and the J gene lost 4 bases, with 19 bases spanning the gap. The CDR3 length is 16 residues. The germline gives CDR1 DFQATT, CDR2 SNEGSKA (reference sequence). CDR3 in amino acids: CSARSVIAASPDTQYF. The CDR3, as DNA: TGCAGTGCTAGATCTGTAATAGCCGCTTCACCAGATACGCAGTATTTT.

CDR3 in DNA: TGTGCCAGCAGTGAACCCCCCACGGGAGGTTACGAGCAGTACTTC. This encodes CASSEPPTGGYEQYF. The gene calls are TRBV6-1 and TRBJ2-7; the match to TRBD2 covers 7 bases. CDR1 MNHNS and CDR2 SASEGT come from the germline V gene. V gave up 2 bases and J gave up 4 bases; unmatched junction bases: 8. CDR3 size: 15 residues.

The chain links TRBV2 to TRBJ2-3, with 11 bases matching TRBD2. Trimming took 10 bases from V and 2 from J; bases not matched to a gene: 5. Germline V gene lookup returns CDR1 SNHLY and CDR2 FYNNEI. This CDR3 comprises 14 residues. Here the CDR3 reads CATIAGGYTDTQYF. The CDR3 DNA reads as TGTGCCACCATAGCGGGAGGGTACACAGATACGCAGTATTTT. The complete variable domain, with remaining parts taken from reference TRBV2 and TRBJ2-3, reads EPEVTQTPSHQVTQMGQEVILRCVPISNHLYFYWYRQILGQKVEFLVSFYNNEISEKSEIFDDQFSVERPDGSNFTLKIRSTKLEDSAMYFCATIAGGYTDTQYFGPGTRLTVL.

V is TRBV5-6 and J is TRBJ1-2; D perhaps matches TRBD1 (5 bases). The CDR3 loop spans 12 amino acids. V was clipped by 4 bases and J by 4 bases, with 8 bases between them. Germline V gene data show CDR1 as SGHDT and CDR2 as YYEEEE. The CDR3 DNA reads as TGTGCCAGCAGCGTGGGGCGCTATGGCTACACCTTC. It specifies CASSVGRYGYTF. The full variable domain, with the rest looked up from reference TRBV5-6 and TRBJ1-2, is DAGVTQSPTHLIKTRGQQVTLRCSPKSGHDTVSWYQQALGQGPQFIFQYYEEEERQRGNFPDRFSGHQFPNYSSELNVNALLLGDSALYLCASSVGRYGYTFGSGTRLTVV.